This entry concerns a single T cell receptor beta chain. Its cognate antigen is unknown. Data came from immunoSEQ multiplex PCR; TCRdb stores just in-frame clones and leaves some out. In the table there are some 96,000 clones, approximately 89% of which are singletons. These data are taken from a study of OX40 agonist ivuxolimab in advanced cancers. Whole-study context: While on treatment, patients had intravenous ivuxolimab at 0.01 to 10 mg/kg every 2 weeks. Of the participants, 40% had some prior anti-PD-1, anti-PD-L1 or anti-CTLA-4 therapy, which was allowed. Study-wide results and caveats: Which antigen the expanded peripheral T cells recognized is unknown.

The clonotype originates from an adult with an advanced solid tumor such as melanoma, head and neck, liver or kidney cancer. Sequences were derived from CD4+ or CD8+ T cells sorted from blood, sampled in a trial of the OX40 agonist ivuxolimab.

The CDR3 DNA follows: TGTGCCAGCAGTGCCTTAGCGGCGCCGGGCGGGGAGCTGTTTTTT. Amino acids: CASSALAAPGGELFF. V is TRBV28 and J is TRBJ2-2, with a possible D match to TRBD2 (6 bases). In germline, CDR1 is MDHEN, CDR2 SYDVKM. Between the trimmed V and J ends, which lost 5 bases and 7 bases, there was a span of 17 bases. This CDR3 spans 15 amino acids.